The clone carrying this T cell receptor (beta chain) occurred a few times. Its specificity is unknown. Germline V lookup: CDR1 MNHEY, CDR2 SVGAGI. There are 11 residues in the CDR3. Staff drew roughly 10 milliliters of peripheral blood from each donor. The authors ran a second PCR of 7 to 11 cycles using a sample-barcoded 5' primer and a J-beta primer mix. At least 2.5 million CDR3-containing paired-end reads were obtained per sample. MiXCR, applied by TCRdb to the 5' RACE reads, yields one record per CDR3 protein. The data hold 550,000 to 750,000 distinct CDR3 sequences, with about 21% observed a single time. This entry comes from a study of blood T cells in healthy people across ages. General study results and limits: Underestimates were what the diversity estimates from one million T cells were considered to be.

Sequences were obtained from blood. This chain connects TRBV6-5 to TRBJ2-5; D may be TRBD2 (5 bases). The end of the DNA is better explained by TRBJ2-1, so the J call may be wrong. The source of this sequence is a man in his 70s in good health. The CDR3 DNA follows: TGTGCCAGCAGTTACGAGGGCGAGCAGTTCTTC. Translated, it gives CASSYEGEQFF.